These 22 T cell receptor beta chains came from one sample sequenced in a study of cytomegalovirus exposure and HLA in healthy donors (dated by TCRdb to about 2017). Library prep was done by the immunoSEQ multiplex PCR assay. For the multiplex PCR, a mixture combining 60 forward primers for TCR Vbeta segments and 13 reverse primers for TCR Jbeta segments was used. The source is immuneACCESS, and TCRdb retained only in-frame sequences with V and J called. Part of the clones is not carried over; for the studies checked, unresolved V genes explain less than half of this, and the remainder is unexplained. The sample's table lists a count of approximately 110,000 clones. The ten largest make up approximately 0.6% of the sample. Sequencing used PBMCs. The receptors stem from a man aged 50-60 years in good health and CMV-seronegative.

V gene TRBV6-5 combines with J gene TRBJ1-1; 10 bases align to TRBD1. Unmatched junction bases numbered 3, after V lost 1 base and J lost 1 base. This CDR3 contains 16 residues. CDR1 is MNHEY, CDR2 SVGAGI, per germline. CDR3 in DNA: TGTGCCAGCAGTTACTTTGGGACAGGGGCGAACACTGAAGCTTTCTTT. Translating gives CASSYFGTGANTEAFF.

The chain couples TRBV11-3 to TRBJ2-1; possible D gene TRBD1, 5 bases. Germline V gene data show CDR1 as SGHNT and CDR2 as YENEEA. This CDR3 has 12 amino acids. V was shortened by 2 bases and J by 8 bases, with 7 bases between the two germline ends. CDR3 sequence reads: CASSLRGHEQFF. As DNA, the CDR3 is TGTGCCAGCAGCTTAAGGGGCCATGAGCAGTTCTTC.

The genes are TRBV19 and TRBJ2-7; no definite D call. V dropped 0 bases and J dropped 2 bases, with 17 bases sitting between them. The germline gives CDR1 LNHDA, CDR2 SQIVND (reference sequence). This CDR3 contains 17 residues. CDR3 protein: CASSIEWSHLNTYEQYF. CDR3 nucleotide sequence: TGTGCCAGTAGTATAGAGTGGTCACACCTTAACACCTACGAGCAGTACTTC.

The J gene is TRBJ2-5, the V gene TRBV20-1, with unresolved D. The DNA end favors TRBJ2-7, so the J call may be wrong. CDR1 and CDR2 from the germline V gene are DFQATT and SNEGSKA (reference sequence). The CDR3 totals 11 residues. Here the CDR3 reads CSASGSYEQYF. The CDR3 coding sequence is TGCAGTGCTAGCGGTTCCTACGAGCAGTACTTC.

The genes are TRBV7-3 and TRBJ2-2; a weak D match, TRBD1 (5 bases). The CDR3 is made up of 14 amino acids. The germline V and J ends were trimmed by 4 bases and 3 bases, with 9 bases remaining between them. Per germline, CDR1 SGHTA and CDR2 FQGTGA. CDR3 sequence: CASSYQGYTGELFF. CDR3 bases: TGTGCCAGCAGCTATCAGGGCTACACCGGGGAGCTGTTTTTT.

The chain is built from TRBV2 and TRBJ2-7, with D hard to call. V lost 7 bases and J 3 bases, leaving 13 bases between the germline ends. The CDR3 sequence is 13 residues long. The germline V gene encodes CDR1 SNHLY and CDR2 FYNNEI. Here the CDR3 reads CASTQVLNYEQYF. The DNA of the CDR3 is TGTGCCAGCACCCAGGTCCTAAACTACGAGCAGTACTTC. The full variable domain, completed using reference TRBV2 and TRBJ2-7, is EPEVTQTPSHQVTQMGQEVILRCVPISNHLYFYWYRQILGQKVEFLVSFYNNEISEKSEIFDDQFSVERPDGSNFTLKIRSTKLEDSAMYFCASTQVLNYEQYFGPGTRLTVT.

This sequence joins TRBV19 and TRBJ2-1; perhaps TRBD2 as D (5 bases). V was cut by 0 bases and J by 4 bases, with 10 bases left in between. CDR1 is LNHDA, CDR2 SQIVND, per germline (reference sequence). There are 15 residues in the CDR3. The CDR3 nucleotides are TGTGCCAGTAGTATAGACACCGGACTGTACAATGAGCAGTTCTTC. Protein: CASSIDTGLYNEQFF.

The V call is TRBV4-3, the J call TRBJ2-1, with a weak D call TRBD2 (5 bases). Trimming pared 2 bases from V and 10 bases from J, leaving 12 bases between. Germline V gives CDR1 LGHNA, CDR2 YSLEER. This CDR3 region has 13 residues. The CDR3 sequence is CASSQSGRREQFF. As DNA, the CDR3 is TGCGCCAGCAGCCAAAGCGGTCGTAGGGAGCAGTTCTTC.

The chain employs TRBV30 and TRBJ2-2; the D gene is possibly TRBD1 (5 bases). The CDR3 covers 15 residues. V was pared by 2 bases and J by 7 bases, with 17 bases between. The germline gives CDR1 GTSNPN, CDR2 SVGIG (reference sequence). The CDR3 loop is CAWSSGKGFGGELFF. The CDR3 bases are TGTGCCTGGAGTTCGGGCAAGGGGTTCGGCGGGGAGCTGTTTTTT. The whole variable domain, filled in from reference TRBV30 and TRBJ2-2, reads SQTIHQWPATLVQPVGSPLSLECTVEGTSNPNLYWYRQAAGRGLQLLFYSVGIGQISSEVPQNLSASRPQDRQFILSSKKLLLSDSGFYLCAWSSGKGFGGELFFGEGSRLTVL.

The CDR3 DNA is TGCGCCAGCAGCCAAGAGGGCGGGGACACAGATACGCAGTATTTT. This translates into CASSQEGGDTDTQYF. This chain uses TRBV4-3 with TRBJ2-3; D might be TRBD2 (6 bases). V lost 0 bases and J 2 bases, leaving 9 bases between the germline ends. The CDR3 has 15 amino acids. In germline, CDR1 is LGHNA, CDR2 YSLEER.

The chain employs TRBV9 and TRBJ2-1, with a tentative D call TRBD2 (6 bases). Per germline, CDR1 SGDLS and CDR2 YYNGEE. Trimming removed 2 bases at V and 7 bases at J, with 22 bases between. The CDR3 runs to 17 residues. The CDR3 sequence is CASSVPAQGGIANEQFF. CDR3 DNA sequence: TGTGCCAGCAGCGTGCCGGCCCAGGGCGGGATCGCTAATGAGCAGTTCTTC. Filled out from reference TRBV9 and TRBJ2-1, the complete variable domain reads DSGVTQTPKHLITATGQRVTLRCSPRSGDLSVYWYQQSLDQGLQFLIQYYNGEERAKGNILERFSAQQFPDLHSELNLSSLELGDSALYFCASSVPAQGGIANEQFFGPGTRLTVL.

This rearrangement joins TRBV4-2 to TRBJ1-4; 7 bases line up with TRBD1. V shed 5 bases and J 4 bases; nucleotides not matched to a gene: 10. CDR3 size: 16 residues. CDR1 and CDR2 from the germline V gene are LGHNA and YNFKEQ. The DNA of the CDR3 is TGTGCCAGCAGCGAGTTTCCGGGACAGAGTAATGAAAAACTGTTTTTT. This encodes CASSEFPGQSNEKLFF.

V and J are TRBV25-1 and TRBJ1-1; D unresolved. V gave up 10 bases and J gave up 3 bases, with 12 bases separating them. CDR1 and CDR2 from the germline V gene are MGHDK and SYGVNS. The CDR3 has 12 amino acids. The CDR3 DNA reads as TGTGCCACCAACGACGGGTACACTGAAGCTTTCTTT. It encodes CATNDGYTEAFF.

The chain is built from TRBV9 and TRBJ2-1; 9 nucleotides agree with TRBD2. Germline CDR1 reads SGDLS; CDR2 reads YYNGEE. CDR3 length equals 15 residues. Trimming cost V 1 base and J 2 bases; bases outside gene matches: 1. As DNA, the CDR3 is TGTGCCAGCAGCGTATTAGCGGGAGCCTACAATGAGCAGTTCTTC. Translation gives CASSVLAGAYNEQFF.

The V call is TRBV15, the J call TRBJ2-1; perhaps TRBD1 as D (5 bases). V lost 5 bases and J lost 6, with 20 bases in between. The CDR3 is 16 residues long. Germline V gene data show CDR1 as LNHNV and CDR2 as YYDKDF (reference sequence). The CDR3 bases are TGTGCCACCAGCTCAAGTACCAGGGTAATGGTCAATGAGCAGTTCTTC. It yields the protein CATSSSTRVMVNEQFF.

V gene TRBV14 combines with J gene TRBJ2-3; 11 bases line up with TRBD2. The J segment lost 2 bases and the V segment lost 3 bases, leaving 10 bases of the junction unmatched. Germline lookup yields CDR1 SGHDN and CDR2 FVKESK. CDR3 length: 18 amino acids. CDR3 in DNA: TGTGCCAGCAGCCACACCGGGACTAGCGGATATCACACAGATACGCAGTATTTT. Its translation: CASSHTGTSGYHTDTQYF.

This rearrangement joins TRBV29-1 to TRBJ2-5; 13 bases fit TRBD2. The J call could be wrong; TRBJ2-7 is a better fit for the DNA end. This CDR3 contains 14 residues. Germline lookup yields CDR1 SQVTM and CDR2 ANQGSEA. The CDR3 is CSVRGLAGTYEQYF. DNA for the CDR3: TGCAGCGTCAGGGGACTAGCGGGAACTTACGAGCAGTACTTC.

V usage is TRBV18 and J usage is TRBJ2-5; no clear D gene. Germline V lookup: CDR1 KGHSH, CDR2 LQKENI. CDR3 length: 12 residues. Trimming pared 6 bases from V and 5 bases from J, leaving 10 bases between. CDR3 sequence reads: CASSPTGETQYF. The CDR3, as DNA: TGTGCCAGCTCCCCCACCGGTGAGACCCAGTACTTC.

The V and J genes are TRBV5-1 and TRBJ1-2, with 11 positions matching TRBD1. Per the germline V gene, CDR1 is SGHRS and CDR2 is YFSETQ. The CDR3 runs 15 residues. Trimming took 5 bases from V and 4 from J; bases not matched to a gene: 7. CDR3 bases: TGCGCCAGCAGTTCGGACAGGGGGCCGGGCTATGGCTACACCTTC. It is translated as CASSSDRGPGYGYTF.

The CDR3 reads CASRAWDSGIREAFF. CDR3 coding DNA: TGTGCCAGCAGAGCTTGGGACAGTGGCATCCGGGAAGCTTTCTTT. V usage is TRBV2 and J usage is TRBJ1-1, with 7 bases matching TRBD1. J was trimmed by 8 bases and V by 6 bases; bases with no gene match: 15. The CDR3 runs to 15 residues. The V gene's germline CDR1 is SNHLY and CDR2 FYNNEI.

The chain combines TRBV7-9 with TRBJ2-7, with TRBD1 matching over 8 bases. V lost 5 bases, J lost 1 base, and 4 bases stayed unmatched. Germline CDR1 and CDR2: SEHNR and FQNEAQ (reference sequence). The CDR3 is 14 amino acids. The CDR3 sequence: CASSPRDRSYEQYF. The CDR3 region has the DNA TGTGCCAGCAGCCCCCGGGACAGGTCCTACGAGCAGTACTTC.

V gene TRBV4-3 combines with J gene TRBJ2-7, with TRBD1 as a possible D gene (6 bases). V lost 0 bases and J 1 base, leaving 16 bases between the germline ends. The CDR3 totals 17 residues. Germline loops: CDR1 LGHNA, CDR2 YSLEER. CDR3 protein: CASSQDSPPDRSYEQYF. The CDR3 nucleotides read TGCGCCAGCAGCCAAGATAGCCCGCCGGACAGATCCTACGAGCAGTACTTC.